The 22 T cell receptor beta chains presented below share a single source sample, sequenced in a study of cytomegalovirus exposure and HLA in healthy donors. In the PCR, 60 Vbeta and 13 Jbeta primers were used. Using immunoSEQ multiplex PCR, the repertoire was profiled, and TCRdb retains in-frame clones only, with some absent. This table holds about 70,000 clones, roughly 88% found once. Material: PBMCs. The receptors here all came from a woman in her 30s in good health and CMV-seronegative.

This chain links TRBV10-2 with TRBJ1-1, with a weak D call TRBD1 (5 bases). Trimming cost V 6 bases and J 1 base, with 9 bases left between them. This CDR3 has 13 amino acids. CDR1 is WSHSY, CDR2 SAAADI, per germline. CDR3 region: CASRPTGNTEAFF. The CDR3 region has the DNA TGCGCCAGCAGACCAACAGGGAACACTGAAGCTTTCTTT.

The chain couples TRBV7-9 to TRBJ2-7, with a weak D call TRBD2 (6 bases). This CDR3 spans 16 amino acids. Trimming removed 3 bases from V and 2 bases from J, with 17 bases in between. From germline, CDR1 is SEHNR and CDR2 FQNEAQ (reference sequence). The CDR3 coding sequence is TGTGCCAGCAGCTTGGTTCCGGGACTCCCACCCTACGAGCAGTACTTC. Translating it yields CASSLVPGLPPYEQYF. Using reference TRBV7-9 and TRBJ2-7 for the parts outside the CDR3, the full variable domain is DTGVSQNPRHKITKRGQNVTFRCDPISEHNRLYWYRQTLGQGPEFLTYFQNEAQLEKSRLLSDRFSAERPKGSFSTLEIQRTEQGDSAMYLCASSLVPGLPPYEQYFGPGTRLTVT.

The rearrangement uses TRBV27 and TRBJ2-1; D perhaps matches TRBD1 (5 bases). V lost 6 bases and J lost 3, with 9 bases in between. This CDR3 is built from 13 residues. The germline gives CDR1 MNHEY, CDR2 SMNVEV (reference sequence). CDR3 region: CASRHTGYNEQFF. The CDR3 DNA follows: TGTGCCAGCAGGCATACAGGCTACAATGAGCAGTTCTTC.

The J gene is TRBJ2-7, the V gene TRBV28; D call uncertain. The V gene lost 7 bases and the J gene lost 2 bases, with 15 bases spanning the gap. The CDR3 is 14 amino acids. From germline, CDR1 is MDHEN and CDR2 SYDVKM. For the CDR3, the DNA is TGTGCCAGCACCCACGCCCGGTCCCCCTACGAGCAGTACTTC. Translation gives CASTHARSPYEQYF.

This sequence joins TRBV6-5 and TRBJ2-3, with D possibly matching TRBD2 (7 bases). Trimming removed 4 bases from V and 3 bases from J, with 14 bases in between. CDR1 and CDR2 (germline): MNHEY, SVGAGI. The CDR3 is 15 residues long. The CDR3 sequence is CASSLRRGGTDTQYF. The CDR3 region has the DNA TGTGCCAGCAGTTTAAGGAGGGGGGGAACAGATACGCAGTATTTT.

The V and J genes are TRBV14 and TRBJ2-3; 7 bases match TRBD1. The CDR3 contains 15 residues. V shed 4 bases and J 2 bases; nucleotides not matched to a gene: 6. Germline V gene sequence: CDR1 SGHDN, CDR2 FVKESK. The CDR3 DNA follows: TGTGCCAGCAGCCCCACAGGGGCGTACACAGATACGCAGTATTTT. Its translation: CASSPTGAYTDTQYF.

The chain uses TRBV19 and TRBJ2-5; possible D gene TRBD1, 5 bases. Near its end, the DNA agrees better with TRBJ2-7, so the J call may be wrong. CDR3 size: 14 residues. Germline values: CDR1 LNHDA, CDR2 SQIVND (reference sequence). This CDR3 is CASSTGSRTYEQYF. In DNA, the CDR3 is TGTGCCAGTAGTACAGGGTCAAGGACCTACGAGCAGTACTTC.

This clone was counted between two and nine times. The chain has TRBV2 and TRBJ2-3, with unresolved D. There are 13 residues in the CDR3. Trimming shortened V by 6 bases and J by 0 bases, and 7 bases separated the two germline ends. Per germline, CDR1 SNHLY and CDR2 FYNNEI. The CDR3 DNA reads TGTGCCAGCAGCGGGTCCAGCACAGATACGCAGTATTTT. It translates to CASSGSSTDTQYF. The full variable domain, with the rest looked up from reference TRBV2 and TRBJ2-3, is EPEVTQTPSHQVTQMGQEVILRCVPISNHLYFYWYRQILGQKVEFLVSFYNNEISEKSEIFDDQFSVERPDGSNFTLKIRSTKLEDSAMYFCASSGSSTDTQYFGPGTRLTVL.

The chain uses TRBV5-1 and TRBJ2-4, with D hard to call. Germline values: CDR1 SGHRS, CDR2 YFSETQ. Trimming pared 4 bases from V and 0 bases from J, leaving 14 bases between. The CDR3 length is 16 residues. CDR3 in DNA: TGCGCCAGCAGCCTGAGGCCGCCTCCAGCCAAAAACATTCAGTACTTC. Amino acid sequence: CASSLRPPPAKNIQYF.

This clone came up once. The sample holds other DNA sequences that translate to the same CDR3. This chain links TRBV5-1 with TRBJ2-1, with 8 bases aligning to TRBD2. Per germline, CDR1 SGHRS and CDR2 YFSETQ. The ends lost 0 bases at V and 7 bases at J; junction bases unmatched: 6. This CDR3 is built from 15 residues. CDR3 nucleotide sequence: TGCGCCAGCAGCTTGGGAAGCGGGAGTTGGAATGAGCAGTTCTTC. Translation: CASSLGSGSWNEQFF.

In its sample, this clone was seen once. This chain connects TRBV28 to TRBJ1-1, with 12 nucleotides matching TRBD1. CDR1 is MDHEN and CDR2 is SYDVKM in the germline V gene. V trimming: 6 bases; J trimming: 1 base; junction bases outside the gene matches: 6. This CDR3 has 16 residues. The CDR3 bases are TGTGCCAGCAGGGGGACAGGGGGCTTCAAGAACACTGAAGCTTTCTTT. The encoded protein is CASRGTGGFKNTEAFF.

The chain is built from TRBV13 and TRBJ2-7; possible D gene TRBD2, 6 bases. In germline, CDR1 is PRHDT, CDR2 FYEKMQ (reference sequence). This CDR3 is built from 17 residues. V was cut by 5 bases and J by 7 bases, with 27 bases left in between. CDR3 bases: TGTGCCAGCAGCCTCCGGGGTGGGCGGGGAGAATCGCGGGAGCAGTACTTC. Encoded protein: CASSLRGGRGESREQYF.

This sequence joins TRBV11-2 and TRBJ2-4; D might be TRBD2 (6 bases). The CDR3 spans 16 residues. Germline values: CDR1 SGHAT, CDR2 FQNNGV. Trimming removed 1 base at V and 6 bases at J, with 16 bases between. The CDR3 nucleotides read TGTGCCAGCAGCTTAGTTCGTGGGCAGGGAGGAAACATTCAGTACTTC. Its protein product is CASSLVRGQGGNIQYF.

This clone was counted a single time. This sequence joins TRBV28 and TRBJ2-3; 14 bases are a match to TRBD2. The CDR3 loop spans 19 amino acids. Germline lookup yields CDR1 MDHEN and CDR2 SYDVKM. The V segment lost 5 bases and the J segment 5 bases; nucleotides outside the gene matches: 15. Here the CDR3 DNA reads TGTGCCAGCAGTCTTCCGGGACTAGCGGGAGTTGGATCGAGAGATACGCAGTATTTT. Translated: CASSLPGLAGVGSRDTQYF.

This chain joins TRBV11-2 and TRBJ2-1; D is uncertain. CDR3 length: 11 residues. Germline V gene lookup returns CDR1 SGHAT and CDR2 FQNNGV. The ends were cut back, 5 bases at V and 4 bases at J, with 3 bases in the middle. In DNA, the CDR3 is TGTGCCAGCAGCACTTACAATGAGCAGTTCTTC. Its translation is CASSTYNEQFF.

The CDR3 DNA reads as TGTGCCAGCAGCTTAGCCAATTCCGGGTCCTCCTACGAGCAGTACTTC. It specifies CASSLANSGSSYEQYF. J is TRBJ2-7 and V is TRBV7-9, with D unresolved. Germline lookup yields CDR1 SEHNR and CDR2 FQNEAQ (reference sequence). Trimming stripped 0 bases from V and 0 bases from J, with 12 bases between. The CDR3 is made up of 16 amino acids.

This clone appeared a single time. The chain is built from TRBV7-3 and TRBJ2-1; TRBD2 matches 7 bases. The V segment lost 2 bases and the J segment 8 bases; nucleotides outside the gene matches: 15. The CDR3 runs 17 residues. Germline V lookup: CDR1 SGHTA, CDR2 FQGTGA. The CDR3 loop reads CASSLSGGGPSRHEQFF. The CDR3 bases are TGTGCCAGCAGCTTATCGGGGGGAGGGCCAAGTCGGCATGAGCAGTTCTTC.

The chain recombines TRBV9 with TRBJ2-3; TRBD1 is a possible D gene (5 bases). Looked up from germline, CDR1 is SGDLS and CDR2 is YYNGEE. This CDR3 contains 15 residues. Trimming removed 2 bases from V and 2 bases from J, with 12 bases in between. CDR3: CASSVFGHYTDTQYF. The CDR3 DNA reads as TGTGCCAGCAGCGTTTTTGGACACTACACAGATACGCAGTATTTT.

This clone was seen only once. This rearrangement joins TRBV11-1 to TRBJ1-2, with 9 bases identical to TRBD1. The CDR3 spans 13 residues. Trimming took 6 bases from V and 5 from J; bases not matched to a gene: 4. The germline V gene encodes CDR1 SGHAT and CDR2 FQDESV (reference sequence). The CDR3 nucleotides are TGTGCCAGCAGGGACGGACAGGGGTATGGCTACACCTTC. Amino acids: CASRDGQGYGYTF.

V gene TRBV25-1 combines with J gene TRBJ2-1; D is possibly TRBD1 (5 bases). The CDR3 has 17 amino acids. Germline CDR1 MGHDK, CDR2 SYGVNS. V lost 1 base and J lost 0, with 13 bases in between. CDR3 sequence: CASSESSRASSYNEQFF. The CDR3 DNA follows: TGTGCCAGCAGTGAATCATCCAGGGCCAGCTCCTACAATGAGCAGTTCTTC.

This CDR3 reads CASSPPEGRPCIGSYEQYF. The DNA of the CDR3 is TGCGCCAGCAGTCCTCCAGAGGGAAGACCCTGCATTGGGTCCTACGAGCAGTACTTC. The chain has TRBV23-1 and TRBJ2-7; D is perhaps TRBD2 (5 bases). TRBV23-1 is filed as an ORF, its function uncertain. Trimming left V 4 bases short and J 1 base short, with 26 bases between. The CDR3 consists of 19 residues.

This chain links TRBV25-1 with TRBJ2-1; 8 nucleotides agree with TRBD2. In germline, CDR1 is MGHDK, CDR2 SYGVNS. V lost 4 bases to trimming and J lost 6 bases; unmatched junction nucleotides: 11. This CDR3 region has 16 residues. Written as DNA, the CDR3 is TGTGCCAGCAGTGTCGATGGGACTAGATCATTCAATGAGCAGTTCTTC. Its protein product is CASSVDGTRSFNEQFF.